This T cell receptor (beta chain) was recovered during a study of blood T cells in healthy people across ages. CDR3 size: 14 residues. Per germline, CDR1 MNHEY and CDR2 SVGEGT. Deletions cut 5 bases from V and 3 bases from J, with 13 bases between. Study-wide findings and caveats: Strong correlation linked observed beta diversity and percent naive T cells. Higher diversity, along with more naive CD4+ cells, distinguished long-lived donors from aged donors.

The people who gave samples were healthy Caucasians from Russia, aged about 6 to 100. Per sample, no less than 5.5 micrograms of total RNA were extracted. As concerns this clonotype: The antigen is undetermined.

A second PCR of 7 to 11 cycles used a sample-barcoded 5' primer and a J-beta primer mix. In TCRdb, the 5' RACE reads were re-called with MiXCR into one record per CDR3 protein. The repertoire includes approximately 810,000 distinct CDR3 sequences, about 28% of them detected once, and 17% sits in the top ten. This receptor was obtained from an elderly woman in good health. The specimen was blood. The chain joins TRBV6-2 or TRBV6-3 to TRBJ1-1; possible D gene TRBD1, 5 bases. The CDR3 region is CASSALGGDTEAFF. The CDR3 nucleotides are TGTGCCAGCAGTGCGCTGGGGGGAGACACTGAAGCTTTCTTT.